A selection of T cell receptor beta chains follows, all from one sample in a study of OX40 agonist ivuxolimab in advanced cancers. Using immunoSEQ multiplex PCR, the repertoire was profiled, and TCRdb retains in-frame clones only, with some absent. The sample carries about 45,000 clones, about 88% recorded once. Sequencing was performed on CD4+ or CD8+ T cells sorted from blood, taken in a trial of the OX40 agonist ivuxolimab. The source is an adult with an advanced solid tumor such as melanoma, head and neck, liver or kidney cancer. Each CDR3 is given with its conserved first and last residue. D genes are given only for firm matches. A clone size is listed for some rows: how often the clone was seen (once, few, many), or a class if it is expanded.

clone size: .; J gene: TRBJ2-3; D gene: .; V gene: TRBV28; CDR3 protein: CANRTDSQMTDTQYF; CDR3 DNA: TGTGCCAACAGGACCGACAGTCAAATGACGGATACGCAGTATTTT
clone size: few; J gene: TRBJ1-5; D gene: .; V gene: TRBV20-1; CDR3 protein: CSATGSQPQHF; CDR3 DNA: TGCAGTGCTACCGGGAGCCAGCCCCAGCATTTT
clone size: .; J gene: TRBJ1-2; D gene: .; V gene: TRBV7-2; CDR3 protein: CASSFAGGYYGYTF; CDR3 DNA: TGTGCCAGCAGCTTCGCCGGGGGATACTATGGCTACACCTTC
clone size: .; J gene: TRBJ2-3; D gene: TRBD1; V gene: TRBV9; CDR3 protein: CASSVDRAGDTQYF; CDR3 DNA: TGTGCCAGCAGCGTCGACAGGGCTGGAGATACGCAGTATTTT
clone size: .; J gene: TRBJ1-4; D gene: TRBD1; V gene: TRBV27; CDR3 protein: CASRRQGKTNEKLFF; CDR3 DNA: TGTGCCAGCAGAAGACAGGGTAAAACTAATGAAAAACTGTTTTTT
clone size: .; J gene: TRBJ1-6; D gene: .; V gene: TRBV5-1; CDR3 protein: CASSLDGTTLISPLHF; CDR3 DNA: TGCGCCAGCAGCTTGGACGGAACGACCCTAATTTCACCCCTCCACTTT
clone size: .; J gene: TRBJ1-1; D gene: .; V gene: TRBV5-1; CDR3 protein: CASSLARPEGAFF; CDR3 DNA: TGCGCCAGCAGCTTGGCACGTCCCGAGGGAGCTTTCTTT
clone size: few; J gene: TRBJ1-2; D gene: TRBD1; V gene: TRBV7-2; CDR3 protein: CASSLDRGGGYTF; CDR3 DNA: TGTGCCAGCAGCTTGGACAGGGGTGGTGGCTACACCTTC
clone size: .; J gene: TRBJ2-6; D gene: .; V gene: TRBV6-4; CDR3 protein: CASSDRAVTANVLTF; CDR3 DNA: TGTGCCAGCAGTGACCGGGCCGTAACGGCCAACGTCCTGACTTTC
clone size: .; J gene: TRBJ1-1; D gene: .; V gene: TRBV7-2; CDR3 protein: CASSLGLEVRAFF; CDR3 DNA: TGTGCCAGCAGCTTAGGGCTGGAGGTCAGGGCTTTCTTT
clone size: .; J gene: TRBJ2-3; D gene: .; V gene: TRBV25-1; CDR3 protein: CASSEQGRTDTQYF; CDR3 DNA: TGTGCCAGCAGTGAACAGGGGCGCACAGATACGCAGTATTTT
clone size: .; J gene: TRBJ2-5; D gene: .; V gene: TRBV29-1; CDR3 protein: CSVYQGTETQYF; CDR3 DNA: TGCAGCGTTTATCAGGGAACGGAGACCCAGTACTTC
clone size: few; J gene: TRBJ2-3; D gene: .; V gene: TRBV5-1; CDR3 protein: CASSLGLSTDTQYF; CDR3 DNA: TGCGCCAGCAGCTTGGGGCTTAGCACAGATACGCAGTATTTT
clone size: .; J gene: TRBJ2-7; D gene: TRBD2; V gene: TRBV7-2; CDR3 protein: CAGRGTSWYEQYF; CDR3 DNA: TGTGCCGGCAGAGGGACTAGCTGGTACGAGCAGTACTTC
clone size: once; J gene: TRBJ1-5; D gene: .; V gene: TRBV7-9; CDR3 protein: CASSLSGFQPQHF; CDR3 DNA: TGTGCCAGCAGCCTCAGTGGTTTTCAGCCCCAGCATTTT
clone size: .; J gene: TRBJ1-3; D gene: .; V gene: TRBV29-1; CDR3 protein: CSVAQAGNTIYF; CDR3 DNA: TGCAGCGTTGCTCAGGCAGGAAACACCATATATTTT
clone size: .; J gene: TRBJ2-7; D gene: .; V gene: TRBV21-1; CDR3 protein: CASSKEVYEQYF; CDR3 DNA: TGTGCCAGCAGCAAAGAGGTCTACGAGCAGTACTTC
clone size: .; J gene: TRBJ2-5; D gene: .; V gene: TRBV27; CDR3 protein: CASSLKPNRLSYQETQYF; CDR3 DNA: TGTGCCAGCAGTTTGAAGCCCAATCGCCTATCGTACCAAGAGACCCAGTACTTC
clone size: few; J gene: TRBJ2-3; D gene: .; V gene: TRBV5-1; CDR3 protein: CASSYSGTTSSDTQYF; CDR3 DNA: TGCGCCAGCAGCTACTCCGGGACAACTAGTTCAGATACGCAGTATTTT
clone size: .; J gene: TRBJ2-7; D gene: .; V gene: TRBV28; CDR3 protein: CASSGGPARSSYEQYF; CDR3 DNA: TGTGCCAGCAGTGGGGGCCCTGCGCGGAGCTCCTACGAGCAGTACTTC
clone size: .; J gene: TRBJ2-7; D gene: .; V gene: TRBV6-5; CDR3 protein: CASSSNYEQYF; CDR3 DNA: TGTGCCAGCAGTTCGAACTACGAGCAGTACTTC
clone size: .; J gene: TRBJ2-5; D gene: .; V gene: TRBV7-3; CDR3 protein: CASSLTRDHGTQYF; CDR3 DNA: TGTGCCAGCAGCCTCACTAGAGATCATGGGACCCAGTACTTC
clone size: .; J gene: TRBJ2-7; D gene: .; V gene: TRBV19; CDR3 protein: CASSISGGASYEQYF; CDR3 DNA: TGTGCCAGTAGTATTTCCGGGGGCGCTTCCTACGAGCAGTACTTC
clone size: once; J gene: TRBJ2-3; D gene: TRBD2; V gene: TRBV7-2; CDR3 protein: CASSLAPSGSSDTQYF; CDR3 DNA: TGTGCCAGCAGCTTAGCGCCTAGCGGGAGTTCAGATACGCAGTATTTT
clone size: once; J gene: TRBJ2-3; D gene: .; V gene: TRBV14; CDR3 protein: CASSQVTPTNTDTQYF; CDR3 DNA: TGTGCCAGCAGCCAAGTAACACCGACCAACACAGATACGCAGTATTTT
clone size: .; J gene: TRBJ2-5; D gene: TRBD2; V gene: TRBV6-5; CDR3 protein: CASSGLANGEETQYF; CDR3 DNA: TGTGCCAGCTCCGGACTAGCGAACGGGGAAGAGACCCAGTACTTC
clone size: .; J gene: TRBJ2-2; D gene: .; V gene: TRBV19; CDR3 protein: CASSNRVRQDTGELFF; CDR3 DNA: TGTGCCAGTAGTAACCGAGTAAGACAGGACACCGGGGAGCTGTTTTTT
clone size: .; J gene: TRBJ2-1; D gene: .; V gene: TRBV6-5; CDR3 protein: CASSKGGDEQFF; CDR3 DNA: TGTGCCAGCAGTAAGGGGGGCGATGAGCAGTTCTTC
clone size: once; J gene: TRBJ2-3; D gene: .; V gene: TRBV7-2; CDR3 protein: CASKSLSDTQYF; CDR3 DNA: TGTGCCAGCAAATCATTGTCGGATACGCAGTATTTT
clone size: few; J gene: TRBJ1-2; D gene: .; V gene: TRBV18; CDR3 protein: CASSPQGFNGYTF; CDR3 DNA: TGTGCCAGCTCACCACAAGGGTTTAATGGCTACACCTTC
clone size: once; J gene: TRBJ2-1; D gene: .; V gene: TRBV4-2; CDR3 protein: CASSQDLGTNEQFF; CDR3 DNA: TGTGCCAGCAGCCAAGACCTCGGGACCAATGAGCAGTTCTTC
clone size: .; J gene: TRBJ2-2; D gene: TRBD2; V gene: TRBV7-6; CDR3 protein: CASIAGVRGELFF; CDR3 DNA: TGTGCCAGCATAGCGGGAGTTCGGGGGGAGCTGTTTTTT
clone size: .; J gene: TRBJ2-1; D gene: .; V gene: TRBV7-6; CDR3 protein: CASRPSGSAGNEQFF; CDR3 DNA: TGTGCCAGCAGACCTTCCGGGTCAGCCGGCAATGAGCAGTTCTTC
clone size: .; J gene: TRBJ2-5; D gene: TRBD1; V gene: TRBV28; CDR3 protein: CASSSQGARETQYF; CDR3 DNA: TGTGCCAGCAGTTCACAGGGGGCGCGCGAGACCCAGTACTTC
clone size: .; J gene: TRBJ2-7; D gene: TRBD2; V gene: TRBV7-2; CDR3 protein: CASSREGRAGYEQYF; CDR3 DNA: TGTGCCAGCAGCCGGGAAGGGAGGGCGGGCTACGAGCAGTACTTC
clone size: .; J gene: TRBJ2-3; D gene: TRBD2; V gene: TRBV5-1; CDR3 protein: CASSELAGEDTQYF; CDR3 DNA: TGCGCCAGCAGCGAACTAGCGGGTGAAGATACGCAGTATTTT
clone size: .; J gene: TRBJ1-1; D gene: TRBD1; V gene: TRBV11-3; CDR3 protein: CASSLGDRGEAFF; CDR3 DNA: TGTGCCAGCAGCTTGGGGGACAGGGGTGAAGCTTTCTTT
clone size: .; J gene: TRBJ2-1; D gene: TRBD1; V gene: TRBV19; CDR3 protein: CATRPGQGVNEQFF; CDR3 DNA: TGTGCCACGAGACCGGGACAGGGCGTAAATGAGCAGTTCTTC
clone size: .; J gene: TRBJ2-6; D gene: TRBD1; V gene: TRBV28; CDR3 protein: CASSSPGTGGVSGANVLTF; CDR3 DNA: TGTGCCAGCAGTTCTCCCGGGACAGGGGGCGTCTCTGGGGCCAACGTCCTGACTTTC
clone size: .; J gene: TRBJ1-6; D gene: .; V gene: TRBV7-2; CDR3 protein: CASREAGSPLHF; CDR3 DNA: TGTGCCAGCAGAGAGGCGGGTTCACCCCTCCACTTT
clone size: .; J gene: TRBJ1-3; D gene: TRBD1; V gene: TRBV7-2; CDR3 protein: CASSATGVRGNTIYF; CDR3 DNA: TGTGCCAGCAGCGCGACAGGGGTGAGGGGAAACACCATATATTTT
clone size: .; J gene: TRBJ2-3; D gene: TRBD2; V gene: TRBV30; CDR3 protein: CAWSSAGAEDTQYF; CDR3 DNA: TGTGCCTGGAGTTCAGCGGGAGCGGAAGATACGCAGTATTTT
clone size: .; J gene: TRBJ2-5; D gene: TRBD2; V gene: TRBV7-2; CDR3 protein: CASSPMGLAGETQYF; CDR3 DNA: TGTGCCAGCAGCCCAATGGGGCTAGCGGGAGAGACCCAGTACTTC
clone size: .; J gene: TRBJ2-7; D gene: TRBD2; V gene: TRBV6-5; CDR3 protein: CASSYAGTSSYEQYF; CDR3 DNA: TGTGCCAGCAGTTATGCCGGGACTAGCTCCTACGAGCAGTACTTC
clone size: .; J gene: TRBJ2-2; D gene: TRBD2; V gene: TRBV7-7; CDR3 protein: CASSLVAGDFAGELFF; CDR3 DNA: TGTGCTAGCAGCTTAGTTGCGGGAGATTTCGCCGGGGAGCTGTTTTTT
clone size: .; J gene: TRBJ2-5; D gene: TRBD2; V gene: TRBV19; CDR3 protein: CATGLAGGETQYF; CDR3 DNA: TGTGCCACTGGACTAGCGGGAGGAGAGACCCAGTACTTC
clone size: .; J gene: TRBJ2-6; D gene: .; V gene: TRBV28; CDR3 protein: CASSPLGGANVLTF; CDR3 DNA: TGTGCCAGCAGCCCACTGGGGGGGGCCAACGTCCTGACTTTC
clone size: .; J gene: TRBJ1-2; D gene: .; V gene: TRBV5-4; CDR3 protein: CASSSEGGKGYTF; CDR3 DNA: TGTGCCAGCAGCTCAGAAGGGGGTAAAGGCTACACCTTC
clone size: .; J gene: TRBJ2-5; D gene: .; V gene: TRBV28; CDR3 protein: CASKVSGGETQYF; CDR3 DNA: TGTGCCAGCAAGGTCTCAGGAGGGGAGACCCAGTACTTC
clone size: .; J gene: TRBJ2-3; D gene: TRBD2; V gene: TRBV5-1; CDR3 protein: CASSDRPSGSIITDTQYF; CDR3 DNA: TGCGCCAGCTCCGATCGGCCTAGCGGGAGTATCATAACAGATACGCAGTATTTT
clone size: few; J gene: TRBJ2-1; D gene: .; V gene: TRBV27; CDR3 protein: CASSPGAQREQFF; CDR3 DNA: TGTGCCAGCAGCCCCGGGGCCCAAAGGGAGCAGTTCTTC
clone size: .; J gene: TRBJ2-5; D gene: .; V gene: TRBV29-1; CDR3 protein: CSVELGRETQYF; CDR3 DNA: TGCAGCGTTGAGCTGGGTCGGGAGACCCAGTACTTC
clone size: .; J gene: TRBJ1-1; D gene: .; V gene: TRBV23-1; CDR3 protein: CASSHRQTYLGNTEAFF; CDR3 DNA: TGCGCCAGCAGTCACAGGCAGACCTATTTGGGGAACACTGAAGCTTTCTTT
clone size: .; J gene: TRBJ2-5; D gene: TRBD1; V gene: TRBV7-6; CDR3 protein: CASSPRTGKQETQYF; CDR3 DNA: TGTGCCAGCAGCCCCCGGACAGGAAAGCAAGAGACCCAGTACTTC
clone size: .; J gene: TRBJ2-7; D gene: .; V gene: TRBV4-3; CDR3 protein: CASSQVPDYYEQYF; CDR3 DNA: TGCGCCAGCAGCCAAGTACCCGACTACTACGAGCAGTACTTC
clone size: .; J gene: TRBJ2-3; D gene: TRBD1; V gene: TRBV6-5; CDR3 protein: CASRGQGQFRDTQYF; CDR3 DNA: TGTGCCAGCAGAGGACAGGGACAGTTCAGGGATACGCAGTATTTT
clone size: .; J gene: TRBJ2-3; D gene: TRBD2; V gene: TRBV18; CDR3 protein: CASSPFTSGSGGTDTQYF; CDR3 DNA: TGTGCCAGCTCACCTTTCACTAGCGGGAGTGGAGGCACAGATACGCAGTATTTT